The 4 T cell receptor beta chains below were found in one sample sequenced in a study of metastatic and nonmetastatic thyroid tumors. The entire patient cohort was treatment-naive prior to thyroid surgery. TCRdb reanalyzed the PCR reads with MiXCR. Seen here are around 15,000 clones, 26% observed once, and the top ten hold over 20%. Sequenced input: tumor tissue. The receptor set was obtained from a female donor with papillary thyroid cancer or a benign thyroid nodule (not recorded which). Some clones in this sample may be carry-over from other donors' samples.

This clone has a count of ten or more. This chain links TRBV10-2 with TRBJ2-7; the D is unclear. With 1 base removed from V and 4 bases from J, the gap between germline ends came to 5 bases. The CDR3 extends over 12 amino acids. Germline assignment: CDR1 WSHSY and CDR2 SAAADI. Written as DNA, the CDR3 is TGCGCCAGCAGTGAGTTCTTTTACGAGCAGTACTTC. As protein: CASSEFFYEQYF.

This clone came up many times. This chain uses TRBV15 with TRBJ1-1; D gene unclear. Trimming stripped 5 bases from V and 5 bases from J, with 18 bases between. Germline V gene sequence: CDR1 LNHNV, CDR2 YYDKDF (reference sequence). This CDR3 contains 15 residues. DNA for the CDR3: TGTGCCACCAGCCGCCGGGGAGTTTCCTTGACTGAAGCTTTCTTT. Translating it yields CATSRRGVSLTEAFF.

This clone occurred a few times. The chain has TRBV12-3 or TRBV12-4 and TRBJ2-5; tentative D call: TRBD1 (5 bases). The CDR3 has 16 residues. V lost 5 bases to trimming and J lost 0 bases, with 16 bases between them. The CDR3 protein is CASSPPRVAYQETQYF. The DNA of the CDR3 is TGTGCCAGCAGTCCCCCCAGGGTAGCTTACCAAGAGACCCAGTACTTC.

This clone was seen once. The V gene is TRBV11-1, the J gene TRBJ2-2; D is perhaps TRBD1 or TRBD2 (7 bases each). Trimming took 5 bases from V and 2 from J, leaving 18 bases between them. CDR3 length: 17 residues. Per the germline V gene, CDR1 is SGHAT and CDR2 is FQDESV (reference sequence). CDR3 residues: CASSPEGGGYNTGELFF. The DNA of the CDR3 is TGTGCCAGCAGCCCTGAGGGAGGGGGCTATAACACCGGGGAGCTGTTTTTT.